The clone carrying this T cell receptor beta chain has just a few counts. Its antigen is unidentified. The data were taken from a study of beta chain features in type 1 diabetes. Study-wide findings and caveats: Shortening that was moderate but significant affected the TCRB CDR3s of Type 1 diabetes patients in all four CD4+ subsets. Within patients, naive, central memory and Treg TCRB repertoires seemed more similar than within healthy donors.

Germline V CDR1 and CDR2: MDHEN, SYDVKM. This CDR3 is built from 15 residues. The germline V and J ends were trimmed by 1 base and 8 bases, with 17 bases remaining between them. All of the isolated RNA was reverse transcribed, so expressed TCRB transcripts were sequenced. Measured with immunoSEQ multiplex PCR; TCRdb has only the in-frame clones, and not every one. The sample holds hundreds of thousands of clones, over 9.5% seen once. The source of this sequence is a woman aged 18 to 35 with type 1 diabetes. The sample taken for sequencing was naive CD4+ T cells from blood. The chain links TRBV28 to TRBJ1-2; possible D gene TRBD1, 6 bases. The CDR3, as DNA: TGTGCCAGCAGTTTATTAGGGACATGGGAATTGGGCTACACCTTC. As protein: CASSLLGTWELGYTF.